The next 27 T cell receptor beta chains were all read from a single sample in a study of blood T cell repertoires in COVID-19. The repertoire was sequenced with immunoSEQ multiplex PCR; TCRdb's copy has only in-frame clones and lacks some. This sample yields roughly 200,000 clones, of which 86% are seen a single time; 8% to 10% belongs to the top ten. Sequencing used PBMCs or T cells enriched from blood (not recorded which). All receptors derive from a woman younger than 45 who had recovered from COVID-19.

The V call is TRBV9, the J call TRBJ2-7; D gene ambiguous. CDR1 SGDLS and CDR2 YYNGEE come from the germline V gene. V lost 3 bases to trimming and J lost 0 bases, with 10 bases between them. The CDR3 has 14 residues. Here the CDR3 reads CASSELGGSYEQYF. The CDR3, as DNA: TGTGCCAGCAGCGAGCTCGGTGGCTCCTACGAGCAGTACTTC.

This clone was seen more than once but under ten times. The genes are TRBV5-1 and TRBJ2-1; TRBD2 is a possible D gene (6 bases). Trimming removed 2 bases from V and 3 bases from J, with 12 bases in between. Germline V gives CDR1 SGHRS, CDR2 YFSETQ. This CDR3 region has 15 residues. The DNA for the CDR3 is TGCGCCAGCAGCTTCAACCAGCGGGTCTACAATGAGCAGTTCTTC. Translation gives CASSFNQRVYNEQFF.

The genes are TRBV7-9 and TRBJ2-1; unclear D gene. Germline V lookup: CDR1 SEHNR, CDR2 FQNEAQ (reference sequence). Trimming shortened V by 4 bases and J by 5 bases, and 9 bases separated the two germline ends. There are 13 residues in the CDR3. CDR3 amino acids: CASSYFEDNEQFF. The CDR3 coding sequence is TGTGCCAGCAGCTACTTCGAGGACAATGAGCAGTTCTTC.

This chain links TRBV7-9 with TRBJ2-7; D perhaps matches TRBD2 (6 bases). V dropped 1 base and J dropped 1 base, with 14 bases sitting between them. This CDR3 comprises 16 residues. Looked up from germline, CDR1 is SEHNR and CDR2 is FQNEAQ (reference sequence). The CDR3 loop is CASSLGREPPSYEQYF. The CDR3 DNA reads as TGTGCCAGCAGCTTAGGGAGGGAGCCCCCTTCCTACGAGCAGTACTTC.

V usage is TRBV30 and J usage is TRBJ2-7, with 13 bases lining up with TRBD2. Germline assignment: CDR1 GTSNPN and CDR2 SVGIG (reference sequence). J was trimmed by 3 bases and V by 0 bases; bases with no gene match: 5. This CDR3 is 16 amino acids long. As DNA, the CDR3 is TGTGCCTGGAGTGTACCCCGGACTAGCGGGAGCTACGAGCAGTACTTC. Protein: CAWSVPRTSGSYEQYF.

This chain uses TRBV2 with TRBJ1-1; a possible D gene is TRBD1 (5 bases). From germline, CDR1 is SNHLY and CDR2 FYNNEI. This CDR3 has 17 amino acids. V shed 4 bases and J shed 0 bases, with 18 bases lying between them. The CDR3 DNA reads TGTGCCAGCAGTGTGTCCTCACCGGGGGGTCTGAACACTGAAGCTTTCTTT. Amino acids: CASSVSSPGGLNTEAFF.

This clone has just a few counts. The genes are TRBV28 and TRBJ1-2, with D unclear. V was pared by 3 bases and J by 4 bases, with 9 bases between. Germline-derived CDR1 and CDR2 are MDHEN and SYDVKM. This CDR3 has 13 amino acids. The DNA for the CDR3 is TGTGCCAGCAGTTTCAGGAACGGCTATGGCTACACCTTC. Translating it yields CASSFRNGYGYTF.

The chain combines TRBV5-1 with TRBJ2-3; 11 nucleotides match TRBD2. The CDR3 has 16 amino acids. CDR1 and CDR2 from the germline V gene are SGHRS and YFSETQ. V shed 3 bases and J 2 bases; nucleotides not matched to a gene: 5. The CDR3 region has the DNA TGCGCCAGCAGCTATGGGACTAGCGGATTCACAGATACGCAGTATTTT. It translates to CASSYGTSGFTDTQYF. The whole variable domain, filled in from reference TRBV5-1 and TRBJ2-3, reads KAGVTQTPRYLIKTRGQQVTLSCSPISGHRSVSWYQQTPGQGLQFLFEYFSETQRNKGNFPGRFSGRQFSNSRSEMNVSTLELGDSALYLCASSYGTSGFTDTQYFGPGTRLTVL.

The chain links TRBV18 to TRBJ2-3; 7 bases are shared with TRBD2. The CDR3 has 15 amino acids. The germline gives CDR1 KGHSH, CDR2 LQKENI. V gave up 4 bases and J gave up 0 bases; unmatched junction bases: 4. CDR3 coding DNA: TGTGCCAGCTCACAGCTTAGCGGGAGCACAGATACGCAGTATTTT. Its translation: CASSQLSGSTDTQYF.

This CDR3 is CASSFAGGYEQYF. The CDR3 region has the DNA TGTGCCAGCAGCTTTGCAGGGGGCTACGAGCAGTACTTC. V is TRBV13 and J is TRBJ2-7; TRBD1 agrees at 7 bases. The germline V gene encodes CDR1 PRHDT and CDR2 FYEKMQ (reference sequence). The junction had 2 bases not matched to a gene; V was cut back by 3 bases and J by 3 bases. CDR3 length: 13 residues.

The chain joins TRBV13 to TRBJ2-7, with D possibly being TRBD1 (5 bases). There are 18 residues in the CDR3. Germline lookup yields CDR1 PRHDT and CDR2 FYEKMQ (reference sequence). V shed 1 base and J shed 0 bases, with 19 bases lying between them. CDR3 protein: CASSLEGLREDNSYEQYF. CDR3 nucleotide sequence: TGTGCCAGCAGCTTAGAGGGGCTGAGAGAGGACAACTCCTACGAGCAGTACTTC.

The chain is built from TRBV19 and TRBJ2-7; 10 bases align to TRBD1. CDR1 is LNHDA and CDR2 is SQIVND in the germline V gene (reference sequence). The trim removed 4 bases at V and 9 bases at J, leaving 18 bases unmatched. The CDR3 loop spans 17 amino acids. CDR3 sequence (DNA): TGTGCCAGTAGTACCGAATCCGGGACAGGGGACATAAAAGCGCAGTACTTC. Its translation is CASSTESGTGDIKAQYF.

The rearrangement uses TRBV19 and TRBJ2-5, with D possibly matching TRBD1 (6 bases). The CDR3 is 15 residues long. Germline CDR1 and CDR2: LNHDA and SQIVND (reference sequence). Trimming shortened V by 4 bases and J by 4 bases, and 16 bases separated the two germline ends. The CDR3 DNA sequence: TGTGCCAGTAGTAACCTAACAGGGTCTGGAGAGACCCAGTACTTC. Its protein is CASSNLTGSGETQYF.

This rearrangement joins TRBV6-2 or TRBV6-3 to TRBJ1-1; D is uncertain. Germline-derived CDR1 and CDR2 are MNHEY and SVGEGT. V was cut by 2 bases and J by 10 bases, with 11 bases left in between. The CDR3 contains 12 residues. The CDR3 here is CASSYQSLPAFF. CDR3 bases: TGTGCCAGCAGTTACCAGTCCCTGCCAGCTTTCTTT.

The CDR3 protein is CASSPELAGYEQYF. CDR3 coding DNA: TGTGCCAGCAGCCCTGAACTAGCGGGATACGAGCAGTACTTC. The V and J genes are TRBV5-4 and TRBJ2-7, with 10 bases fitting TRBD2. The V gene's germline CDR1 is SGHNT and CDR2 YYREEE (reference sequence). The CDR3 runs to 14 residues. V lost 4 bases and J lost 4; bases outside the gene matches: 5.

The rearrangement links TRBV7-9 to TRBJ2-7, with D uncertain. In germline, CDR1 is SEHNR, CDR2 FQNEAQ (reference sequence). The V gene lost 2 bases and the J gene lost 4 bases, with 12 bases spanning the gap. The CDR3 has 14 residues. The CDR3 nucleotides read TGTGCCAGCAGCTTACCTGAGAATAATTACGAGCAGTACTTC. Translated: CASSLPENNYEQYF.

This sequence joins TRBV5-4 and TRBJ1-2; 7 bases line up with TRBD1. J gave up 6 bases and V 4 bases, and 6 bases lay outside the gene matches. The CDR3 is made up of 13 amino acids. The germline gives CDR1 SGHNT, CDR2 YYREEE (reference sequence). CDR3 sequence reads: CASSHDRVDGYTF. The CDR3 bases are TGTGCCAGCAGCCATGACAGGGTGGATGGCTACACCTTC.

This sequence joins TRBV2 and TRBJ2-1, with TRBD1 as a possible D gene (7 bases). From germline, CDR1 is SNHLY and CDR2 FYNNEI. CDR3 length: 13 amino acids. The germline V and J ends were trimmed by 6 bases and 9 bases, with 15 bases remaining between them. CDR3 nucleotides: TGTGCCAGCAGGGAGGGACAGCCCTTTGAGCAGTTCTTC. Residues: CASREGQPFEQFF.

The rearrangement uses TRBV4-1 and TRBJ2-7; D might be TRBD2 (6 bases). Trimming took off 3 bases at V and 0 bases at J, with 18 bases between the two ends. The length of the CDR3 is 17 residues. The V gene's germline CDR1 is MGHRA and CDR2 YSYEKL. CDR3 nucleotides: TGCGCCAGCAGCCACCCTTCGGGACTCCAAAGCTCCTACGAGCAGTACTTC. This sequence encodes CASSHPSGLQSSYEQYF.

The chain employs TRBV19 and TRBJ2-2; the match to TRBD2 covers 7 bases. The CDR3 extends over 17 amino acids. V lost 7 bases to trimming and J lost 1 base; unmatched junction nucleotides: 12. CDR1 is LNHDA, CDR2 SQIVND, per germline (reference sequence). CDR3 amino acids: CASTSSGRERNTGELFF. The DNA for the CDR3 is TGTGCCAGTACTTCGTCGGGGAGGGAAAGGAACACCGGGGAGCTGTTTTTT. Full variable domain (rest looked up from reference TRBV19 and TRBJ2-2): DGGITQSPKYLFRKEGQNVTLSCEQNLNHDAMYWYRQDPGQGLRLIYYSQIVNDFQKGDIAEGYSVSREKKESFPLTVTSAQKNPTAFYLCASTSSGRERNTGELFFGEGSRLTVL.

J is TRBJ2-1 and V is TRBV28; D gene uncertain. CDR1 is MDHEN and CDR2 is SYDVKM in the germline V gene. The CDR3 spans 11 residues. Trimming cost V 1 base and J 15 bases, with 10 bases left between them. CDR3: CASSLSVSWFF. The CDR3 nucleotides are TGTGCCAGCAGTTTATCAGTGTCGTGGTTCTTC. Looking up the rest from reference TRBV28 and TRBJ2-1 gives the full variable domain: DVKVTQSSRYLVKRTGEKVFLECVQDMDHENMFWYRQDPGLGLRLIYFSYDVKMKEKGDIPEGYSVSREKKERFSLILESASTNQTSMYLCASSLSVSWFFGPGTRLTVL.

This chain joins TRBV10-3 and TRBJ2-2; TRBD2 matches 8 bases. The V gene's germline CDR1 is ENHRY and CDR2 SYGVKD. Unmatched junction bases numbered 10, after V lost 4 bases and J lost 6 bases. This CDR3 is 16 amino acids long. CDR3 DNA sequence: TGTGCCATCAGTGGCAGCGGGCTAGCGGGCCCCGGGGAGCTGTTTTTT. Translating it yields CAISGSGLAGPGELFF.

This chain uses TRBV2 with TRBJ1-4, with 9 bases aligning to TRBD1. Germline V gives CDR1 SNHLY, CDR2 FYNNEI. CDR3 length: 14 amino acids. The V gene end was trimmed by 7 bases and the J gene end by 4 bases; junction bases not matched to a gene: 4. The CDR3, as DNA: TGTGCCAGCAATTCGGGACAGGGTAATGAAAAACTGTTTTTT. This encodes CASNSGQGNEKLFF.

The V gene is TRBV4-2, the J gene TRBJ1-1; D possibly corresponds to TRBD1 (5 bases). Looked up from germline, CDR1 is LGHNA and CDR2 is YNFKEQ. The CDR3 totals 14 residues. V lost 4 bases and J lost 2, with 11 bases in between. CDR3 coding DNA: TGTGCCAGCAGCCCGACAGCCATAAACACTGAAGCTTTCTTT. Translated, it gives CASSPTAINTEAFF.

This clone showed up just a few times. This chain joins TRBV20-1 and TRBJ2-7, with 10 bases identical to TRBD2. Germline loops: CDR1 DFQATT, CDR2 SNEGSKA (reference sequence). The CDR3 length is 13 residues. Trimming took 3 bases from V and 7 from J; bases not matched to a gene: 6. The CDR3 nucleotides are TGCAGTGCTAGTGCTAGCGGGAGTGAAGAGCAGTACTTC. Protein product: CSASASGSEEQYF.

The chain employs TRBV13 and TRBJ2-3; 8 nucleotides align to TRBD2. The germline V gene has CDR1 PRHDT and CDR2 FYEKMQ (reference sequence). The CDR3 covers 14 residues. J lost 6 bases, V lost 4 bases, and 6 bases had no gene match. The CDR3 loop reads CASSSRSGIDTQYF. The CDR3 nucleotides read TGTGCCAGCAGCTCCCGTAGCGGGATCGATACGCAGTATTTT.

The genes are TRBV5-6 and TRBJ2-3, with a tentative D call TRBD1 (5 bases). V lost 1 base, J lost 1 base, and 19 bases lay in between. From germline, CDR1 is SGHDT and CDR2 YYEEEE. The CDR3 has 18 residues. CDR3 sequence reads: CASSLWAGSGPGTDTQYF. CDR3 DNA: TGTGCCAGCAGCTTGTGGGCAGGGTCTGGTCCGGGCACAGATACGCAGTATTTT.